This is a list of T cell receptor beta chains from one sample in a study of T cell repertoires in cytomegalovirus infection. MiXCR was run by TCRdb on the reads, yielding one entry per CDR3 protein. The table lists roughly 720,000 distinct CDR3 sequences, about 40% of them singletons. The sequencing input was PBMCs. Receptors were obtained from a human donor in good health (CMV status not recorded). Some clones in this sample may be carry-over from other donors' samples. Each CDR3 is given with its conserved first and last residue. The D gene is left open where the match is weak. Clone size is stated in some rows and not others, as once, few, many or a class when expanded.

j_call clone_size v_call d_call cdr3_aa cdr3_nt
TRBJ2-5 - TRBV20-1 TRBD1 CSSTGTGGETQYF TGCAGTTCTACTGGGACAGGAGGAGAGACCCAGTACTTC
TRBJ1-3 - TRBV27 - CASSFRRTGNTIYF TGTGCCAGCAGTTTTAGGAGGACTGGAAACACCATATATTTT
TRBJ1-5 - TRBV28 - CASSLYISLGRGKSNQPQHF TGTGCCAGCAGTTTATATATTTCATTGGGCAGGGGAAAGAGCAATCAGCCCCAGCATTTT
TRBJ1-5 - TRBV7-8 - CASSLKDGLSNQPQHF TGTGCCAGCAGCTTGAAGGACGGGCTTAGCAATCAGCCCCAGCATTTT
TRBJ2-3 - TRBV29-1 - CSVEERRRTSTDTQYF TGCAGCGTTGAAGAACGACGGCGGACCTCCACAGATACGCAGTATTTT
TRBJ1-5 - TRBV7-5 - CISVPEATDRDQPQHF -
TRBJ1-5 few TRBV28 TRBD1 CASSQGAEVPQHF TGTGCCAGCAGCCAGGGGGCGGAGGTGCCCCAGCATTTT
TRBJ2-4 few TRBV11-2 - CASSLGLPPSPLNIQYF TGTGCCAGCAGCTTAGGTCTTCCTCCTAGCCCGCTAAACATTCAGTACTTC
TRBJ2-1 few TRBV11-2 - CASSLGRGFRNEQFF TGTGCCAGCAGCTTAGGACGCGGTTTTAGGAATGAGCAGTTCTTC
TRBJ1-4 few TRBV28 - CASSYRANVEKLFF TGTGCCAGCAGTTACAGGGCCAATGTCGAAAAACTGTTTTTT
TRBJ1-4 - TRBV4-1 - CASSRQEVYQGEKLFF TGCGCCAGCAGCCGGCAGGAGGTTTACCAAGGGGAAAAACTGTTTTTT
TRBJ2-7 few TRBV27 TRBD2 CASSPGTSGSEEQYF TGTGCCAGCAGTCCCGGGACTAGCGGGAGTGAAGAGCAGTACTTC
TRBJ1-5 - TRBV28 - CASTISERQWEVGEDQPQHF TGTGCCAGCACCATTTCAGAAAGGCAGTGGGAGGTGGGTGAGGATCAGCCCCAGCATTTT
TRBJ1-5 few TRBV20-1 - CSAGRQENQPQHF TGCAGTGCGGGTAGACAGGAGAATCAGCCCCAGCATTTT
TRBJ1-4 - TRBV28 - CASQGIRNEKLFF TGTGCCAGCCAGGGAATCCGGAATGAAAAACTGTTTTTT
TRBJ2-7 few TRBV6-6 - CASSYSGDGYEQYF TGTGCCAGCAGTTACTCTGGGGATGGCTACGAGCAGTACTTC
TRBJ1-1 many TRBV12-3/TRBV12-4 TRBD1 CASSPRQGRNTEAFF TGTGCCAGCAGTCCCCGACAGGGGCGGAACACTGAAGCTTTCTTT
TRBJ1-1 - TRBV14 - CASSKGVGTEAFF TGTGCCAGCAGCAAAGGGGTCGGCACTGAAGCTTTCTTT
TRBJ1-6 - TRBV7-6 - CASSLAPRSLNSPLHF TGTGCCAGCAGCTTAGCCCCCCGCAGCCTAAATTCACCCCTCCACTTT
TRBJ1-1 few TRBV7-9 - CASSLISSWDTEAFF TGTGCCAGCAGCTTAATCTCCTCCTGGGACACTGAAGCTTTCTTT
TRBJ1-1 many TRBV28 TRBD1 CASSLRSDRQAFF TGTGCCAGCAGTTTAAGATCGGACAGGCAAGCTTTCTTT
TRBJ2-1 - TRBV4-1 TRBD2 CASSRQTSGSANEQFF TGCGCCAGCAGCCGGCAGACTAGCGGGTCCGCCAATGAGCAGTTCTTC
TRBJ2-3 - TRBV24-1 TRBD2 CATRPGGATRMDTQYF TGTGCCACCCGCCCGGGGGGGGCGACCCGGATGGATACGCAGTATTTT
TRBJ1-1 - TRBV20-1 TRBD1 CSARAPGQGSTATEAFF TGCAGTGCTAGGGCCCCCGGACAGGGGTCGACGGCCACTGAAGCTTTCTTT
TRBJ2-2 - TRBV7-8 - CASSPRGGFGELFF TGTGCCAGCAGCCCCAGGGGGGGTTTCGGGGAGCTGTTTTTT
TRBJ1-1 - TRBV7-2 - CASSLGHRAEIEAFF TGTGCCAGCAGCTTAGGACATCGGGCAGAAATTGAAGCTTTCTTT
TRBJ2-7 - TRBV7-8 - CASSPGGLRGYEQYF TGTGCCAGCAGCCCCGGGGGGCTCCGAGGTTACGAGCAGTACTTC
TRBJ1-6 - TRBV7-9 TRBD1 CASSRQGGFNSPLHF TGTGCCAGCAGTAGACAGGGAGGATTTAATTCACCCCTCCACTTT
TRBJ1-1 - TRBV11-2 - CASSLVGAVTEAFF TGTGCCAGCAGCTTAGTAGGGGCCGTGACTGAAGCTTTCTTT
TRBJ2-5 - TRBV7-6 - CASSSTGGSLGQETQYF TGTGCCAGCAGCTCCACGGGTGGCAGTTTAGGGCAAGAGACCCAGTACTTC
TRBJ2-7 - TRBV18 TRBD1 CASSPPNPGQGRSEQYF TGTGCCAGCTCACCACCTAATCCGGGACAGGGGAGGAGCGAGCAGTACTTC
TRBJ1-5 few TRBV19 TRBD1 CASSPSSGTGGLIGNQPQHF TGTGCCAGTAGTCCCTCGTCCGGGACAGGGGGCCTTATTGGCAATCAGCCCCAGCATTTT
TRBJ2-5 few TRBV4-2 - CASSRTGPPETQYF TGTGCCAGCAGCCGGACGGGGCCCCCAGAGACCCAGTACTTC
TRBJ2-1 few TRBV5-6 - CASSLRWDNEQFF TGTGCCAGCAGCTTGCGGTGGGACAATGAGCAGTTCTTC
TRBJ1-2 - TRBV10-3 - CAISGQTSYGYTF TGTGCCATCAGTGGACAGACCTCCTATGGCTACACCTTC
TRBJ1-1 few TRBV4-1 - CASSQGLVSGFRGNTEAFF TGCGCCAGCAGCCAAGGGTTAGTCAGCGGCTTTAGGGGGAACACTGAAGCTTTCTTT
TRBJ1-2 - TRBV7-8 - CASSSARGQNYGYTF TGTGCCAGCAGCTCAGCTCGGGGGCAGAACTATGGCTACACCTTC
TRBJ2-6 few TRBV6-5 TRBD1 CASTPTGSRSGANVLTF TGTGCCAGCACTCCGACAGGGTCGCGCTCTGGGGCCAACGTCCTGACTTTC
TRBJ2-1 many TRBV7-2 - CASSPRLGWDNEQFF TGTGCCAGCAGCCCCAGGCTCGGATGGGACAATGAGCAGTTCTTC
TRBJ1-6 few TRBV6-5 - CASSLKNSPLHF TGTGCCAGCAGCCTTAAGAATTCACCCCTCCACTTT
TRBJ2-1 - TRBV7-2 TRBD2 CASSLVGLAGYNEQFF TGTGCCAGCAGCTTAGTCGGACTAGCGGGGTACAATGAGCAGTTCTTC
TRBJ2-3 - TRBV6-5 TRBD2 CASRGLSGGATDTQYF TGTGCCAGCAGAGGCCTTAGCGGGGGGGCCACAGATACGCAGTATTTT
TRBJ2-3 few TRBV7-3 - CASSLTPKGGTDTQYF TGTGCCAGCAGCTTAACCCCCAAAGGAGGAACAGATACGCAGTATTTT